The clone carrying this TCR beta chain has more than one count but fewer than ten. Looked up from germline, CDR1 is KGHDR and CDR2 is SFDVKD. V lost 3 bases to trimming and J lost 4 bases; unmatched junction nucleotides: 2. The CDR3 is made up of 14 amino acids. Authors' data handling: Estimation of nucleated cell counts relied on the amplification of reference gene primers. Assay: immunoSEQ multiplex PCR; the TCRdb copy retains only in-frame clones and omits some. For V, J and clone size, that table is used; D and trimming come from the DNA. This sample carries hundreds of thousands of clones, 89% of them seen once, and the ten largest clones take around an eighth. This sample stems from a study of blood T cell repertoires in COVID-19. Looking at the study overall: The United States, Italy and Spain were the sources of the acute and convalescent COVID-19 samples. PBMCs, B-cell-depleted T cells, or T cells provided the cDNA or gDNA that made up the material.

This rearrangement joins TRBV24-1 to TRBJ1-5, with 7 bases aligning to TRBD1. Sequencing was performed on peripheral blood. The clonotype comes from a woman aged 60-75 years with acute or convalescent COVID-19. DNA of the CDR3: TGTGCCACCAGTGATCCCAGGGGGAATCAGCCCCAGCATTTT. Amino acid sequence: CATSDPRGNQPQHF.